This T cell receptor beta chain was sequenced for a study of blood T cell repertoires in COVID-19. Sequenced by immunoSEQ multiplex PCR; TCRdb stores in-frame clones only, minus some. The sample consists of over 350,000 clones, approximately 87% of them appearing once. CDR3 length: 15 amino acids. Germline lookup yields CDR1 GTSNPN and CDR2 SVGIG (reference sequence). The V segment lost 3 bases and the J segment 5 bases; nucleotides outside the gene matches: 10. Enrollees, about 18 to 100 years old, lived in roughly 24 US areas. The V call is TRBV30, the J call TRBJ2-5; TRBD2 aligns across 9 bases. The source material was PBMCs or T cells enriched from blood (not recorded which). This sequence originates from a woman aged 45-60 years who had recovered from COVID-19. Here the CDR3 reads CAWSAPLAGPETQYF. Written as DNA, the CDR3 is TGTGCCTGGAGCGCCCCACTAGCGGGTCCGGAGACCCAGTACTTC.